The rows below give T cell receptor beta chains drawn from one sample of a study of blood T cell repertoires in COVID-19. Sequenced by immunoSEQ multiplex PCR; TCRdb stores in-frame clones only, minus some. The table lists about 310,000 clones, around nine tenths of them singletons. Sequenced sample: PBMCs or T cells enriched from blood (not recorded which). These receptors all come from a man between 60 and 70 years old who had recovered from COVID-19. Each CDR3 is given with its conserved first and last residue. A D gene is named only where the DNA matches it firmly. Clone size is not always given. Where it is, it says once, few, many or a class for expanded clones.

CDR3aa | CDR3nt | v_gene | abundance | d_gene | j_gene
CASSSSGTTYTDTQYF | TGCGCCAGCAGTTCCTCCGGGACAACCTACACAGATACGCAGTATTTT | TRBV5-1 | - | - | TRBJ2-3
CATSDARDGGRADTQYF | TGTGCCACCAGTGATGCACGGGACGGGGGGCGGGCAGATACGCAGTATTTT | TRBV24-1 | - | - | TRBJ2-3
CASRRGQGEQYF | TGTGCCAGCAGGAGGGGACAAGGCGAGCAGTACTTC | TRBV25-1 | - | - | TRBJ2-7
CATSDRDRGRHSGANVLTF | TGTGCCACCAGTGACCGCGACAGGGGTCGGCACTCTGGGGCCAACGTCCTGACTTTC | TRBV24-1 | - | TRBD1 | TRBJ2-6
CASSHPGAGGNQPQHF | TGTGCCAGTAGTCACCCCGGGGCGGGAGGCAATCAGCCCCAGCATTTT | TRBV19 | few | - | TRBJ1-5
CASSSGGTSAGDTQYF | TGCGCCAGCAGCTCAGGGGGGACTAGCGCGGGAGATACGCAGTATTTT | TRBV5-1 | - | TRBD2 | TRBJ2-3
CASSSLDRGPEAFF | TGCGCCAGCAGCTCCTTAGACAGGGGGCCTGAAGCTTTCTTT | TRBV5-1 | - | TRBD1 | TRBJ1-1
CASVTLPPGQGHGYTF | TGTGCCAGCGTCACTCTACCTCCGGGACAGGGGCATGGCTACACCTTC | TRBV28 | - | TRBD1 | TRBJ1-2
CASSLAGQTTEKLFF | TGTGCCAGCAGCTTAGCCGGACAGACCACTGAAAAACTGTTTTTT | TRBV7-8 | - | - | TRBJ1-4
CASSSPGHPNTEAFF | TGTGCCAGCAGTTCCCCCGGACATCCGAACACTGAAGCTTTCTTT | TRBV28 | - | - | TRBJ1-1
CSASSEGSSNQPQHF | TGCAGTGCTAGTTCGGAGGGATCTAGCAATCAGCCCCAGCATTTT | TRBV20-1 | - | - | TRBJ1-5
CASSPGLAGVTGELFF | TGTGCCAGCTCACCCGGACTAGCGGGAGTCACCGGGGAGCTGTTTTTT | TRBV18 | - | TRBD2 | TRBJ2-2
CASSLGDRENTEAFF | TGCGCCAGCAGCCTTGGGGACAGGGAGAACACTGAAGCTTTCTTT | TRBV5-1 | - | TRBD1 | TRBJ1-1
CASSVSGSPTDTQYF | TGCGCCAGCAGCGTTAGCGGGAGTCCTACAGATACGCAGTATTTT | TRBV5-1 | - | TRBD2 | TRBJ2-3
CASSYERGTLSYEQYF | TGTGCCAGCAGTTACGAGCGGGGGACCCTCTCCTACGAGCAGTACTTC | TRBV6-5 | few | TRBD2 | TRBJ2-7
CASSLEIGSSGNEQFF | TGTGCCAGCAGCTTAGAAATCGGGAGTAGCGGAAATGAGCAGTTCTTC | TRBV7-3 | - | - | TRBJ2-1
CASSYLPLGFGKLFF | TGTGCCAGCAGTTACTTACCCCTCGGTTTTGGAAAACTGTTTTTT | TRBV6-2/TRBV6-3 | - | - | TRBJ1-4
CASSLNTRTGVRGGETQYF | TGTGCCAGCAGCTTAAATACCAGAACAGGGGTTAGGGGAGGAGAGACCCAGTACTTC | TRBV7-3 | - | - | TRBJ2-5
CASRISSGRAYEQYF | TGTGCCAGCAGAATAAGTAGCGGGAGGGCCTACGAGCAGTACTTC | TRBV6-5 | - | TRBD2 | TRBJ2-7
CASSRLQGDNYGYTF | TGCGCCAGCAGCCGGTTACAGGGGGACAACTATGGCTACACCTTC | TRBV4-1 | few | TRBD1 | TRBJ1-2
CASSLAGTGGTDTQYF | TGTGCCAGCAGCTTGGCCGGGACAGGGGGCACAGATACGCAGTATTTT | TRBV5-4 | - | TRBD1 | TRBJ2-3
CASSLLAGYYEQYF | TGTGCCAGCAGCCTCCTAGCGGGGTACTACGAGCAGTACTTC | TRBV7-8 | - | TRBD2 | TRBJ2-7
CASSLAGSYNEQFF | TGTGCCAGCAGCTTGGCCGGCTCCTACAATGAGCAGTTCTTC | TRBV5-4 | - | - | TRBJ2-1
CASSMEREGLYEQYF | TGTGCCAGTAGTATGGAGCGGGAGGGCCTCTACGAGCAGTACTTC | TRBV19 | - | TRBD2 | TRBJ2-7
CSVGGGGGNGYTF | TGCAGCGTTGGGGGCGGCGGCGGAAATGGCTACACCTTC | TRBV29-1 | - | - | TRBJ1-2
CASGAGGYNEQFF | TGTGCCAGCGGGGCGGGAGGTTACAATGAGCAGTTCTTC | TRBV6-5 | - | TRBD2 | TRBJ2-1
CASSRDRNIQYF | TGTGCCAGCAGCCGGGACAGAAACATTCAGTACTTC | TRBV5-6 | - | TRBD1 | TRBJ2-4
CASSREPTDTQYF | TGTGCCAGCAGCCGAGAACCCACAGATACGCAGTATTTT | TRBV7-3 | - | - | TRBJ2-3
CASSFRPRSGSQSYEQYF | TGTGCCAGCAGTTTCCGACCCAGAAGCGGTTCCCAATCCTACGAGCAGTACTTC | TRBV27 | - | - | TRBJ2-7
CASSRAVGQPQHF | TGTGCCAGCAGTCGAGCGGTAGGTCAGCCCCAGCATTTT | TRBV27 | - | - | TRBJ1-5
CASSEWLAGGGGEQFF | TGCGCCAGCAGTGAGTGGCTAGCGGGAGGAGGCGGTGAGCAGTTCTTC | TRBV10-1 | - | TRBD2 | TRBJ2-1
CASSSDRDTEAFF | TGTGCCAGCAGCTCCGACAGGGACACTGAAGCTTTCTTT | TRBV7-2 | - | TRBD1 | TRBJ1-1
CASSQDPRGNSPLHF | TGCGCCAGCAGCCAAGATCCAAGGGGCAATTCACCCCTCCACTTT | TRBV4-3 | once | - | TRBJ1-6
CATSEGATDTQYF | TGTGCCACCAGTGAGGGGGCGACAGATACGCAGTATTTT | TRBV24-1 | - | - | TRBJ2-3
CASSPGLAGAETQYF | TGTGCCAGCAGCCCGGGACTAGCGGGAGCAGAGACCCAGTACTTC | TRBV7-3 | - | TRBD2 | TRBJ2-5
CASSLTWSTEAFF | TGCGCCAGCAGCTTAACGTGGAGCACTGAAGCTTTCTTT | TRBV5-1 | - | - | TRBJ1-1
CASTGGKIYNEQFF | TGTGCCAGTACCGGCGGGAAGATCTACAATGAGCAGTTCTTC | TRBV19 | - | - | TRBJ2-1
CVRSFLLTMNTEAFF | TGTGTCAGAAGCTTTCTCCTTACAATGAACACTGAAGCTTTCTTT | TRBV7-5 | - | - | TRBJ1-1
CATSDPGQGDTEAFF | TGTGCCACCAGTGACCCGGGACAGGGGGACACTGAAGCTTTCTTT | TRBV24-1 | - | TRBD1 | TRBJ1-1
CASSIADRLVNF | TGTGCCAGCAGTATCGCGGACAGGTTGGTCAACTTC | TRBV28 | - | TRBD1 | TRBJ2-4
CASSLGTGGADEQYF | TGTGCCAGCAGCTTGGGGACAGGGGGCGCCGACGAGCAGTACTTC | TRBV7-9 | - | TRBD1 | TRBJ2-7
CASSLGTGEEKLFF | TGCGCCAGCAGCTTGGGGACAGGAGAGGAAAAACTGTTTTTT | TRBV5-1 | - | TRBD1 | TRBJ1-4
CASSEAGAYQPQHF | TGTGCCAGCAGTGAAGCAGGGGCCTATCAGCCCCAGCATTTT | TRBV25-1 | once | - | TRBJ1-5
CASSLGLAGGLETQYF | TGTGCCAGCAGTTTAGGGCTAGCGGGAGGATTAGAGACCCAGTACTTC | TRBV28 | - | TRBD2 | TRBJ2-5
CASSQGGTQYF | TGTGCCAGCAGCCAAGGGGGTACGCAGTATTTT | TRBV11-2 | - | - | TRBJ2-3
CASSSSLQGHTQYF | TGTGCCAGCAGTTCCTCGTTACAGGGTCATACGCAGTATTTT | TRBV27 | once | - | TRBJ2-3
CASNVGLAGGASTDTQYF | TGTGCCAGCAATGTGGGGCTAGCGGGAGGGGCTAGCACAGATACGCAGTATTTT | TRBV11-2 | few | TRBD2 | TRBJ2-3
CASSTPGTGGNTIYF | TGTGCCAGTAGTACCCCCGGCACAGGGGGAAACACCATATATTTT | TRBV19 | - | - | TRBJ1-3
CASSVAGKTGELFF | TGTGCCAGCAGCGTAGCAGGGAAGACCGGGGAGCTGTTTTTT | TRBV9 | - | - | TRBJ2-2
CASSPQGAMRDTIYF | TGCGCCAGCAGCCCCCAGGGGGCAATGAGGGACACCATATATTTT | TRBV5-1 | - | TRBD1 | TRBJ1-3
CASSLGGGIRADQPQHF | TGTGCCAGCAGCTTAGGGGGAGGGATCAGAGCCGATCAGCCCCAGCATTTT | TRBV7-9 | once | - | TRBJ1-5